The TCR beta chain under discussion was sequenced for a study of T cell responses to AZD1222 COVID-19 vaccine. Libraries were prepared by immunoSEQ multiplex PCR; TCRdb keeps only in-frame clonotypes and omits some of them. The sample holds 90,000 to 120,000 clones, roughly 90% seen once. The germline V gene has CDR1 LNHDA and CDR2 SQIVND (reference sequence). V trimming: 3 bases; J trimming: 10 bases; junction bases outside the gene matches: 4. The CDR3 covers 13 residues. Sequencing used peripheral blood, obtained on day 0 of AZD1222 vaccination. This sequence was found in an adult in good health. The rearrangement links TRBV19 to TRBJ2-1, with 9 positions matching TRBD2. This CDR3 reads CASSISGRREQFF. The DNA for the CDR3 is TGTGCCAGTAGTATTAGCGGGAGAAGGGAGCAGTTCTTC.